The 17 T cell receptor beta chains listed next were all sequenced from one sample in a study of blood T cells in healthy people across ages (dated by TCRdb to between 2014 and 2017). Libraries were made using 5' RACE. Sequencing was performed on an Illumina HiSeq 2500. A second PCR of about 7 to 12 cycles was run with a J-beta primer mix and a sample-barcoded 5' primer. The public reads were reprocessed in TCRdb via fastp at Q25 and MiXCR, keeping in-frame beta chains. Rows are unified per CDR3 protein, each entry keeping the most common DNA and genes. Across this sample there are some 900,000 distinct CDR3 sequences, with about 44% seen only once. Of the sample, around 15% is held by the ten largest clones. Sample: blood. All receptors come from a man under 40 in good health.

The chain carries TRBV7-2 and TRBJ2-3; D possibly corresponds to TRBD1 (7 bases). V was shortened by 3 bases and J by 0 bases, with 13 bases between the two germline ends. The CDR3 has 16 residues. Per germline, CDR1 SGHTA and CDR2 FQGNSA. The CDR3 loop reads CASSFQGGPSTDTQYF. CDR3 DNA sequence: TGTGCCAGCAGCTTCCAGGGGGGACCTAGCACAGATACGCAGTATTTT.

Written as DNA, the CDR3 is TGCAGCCCCGGGGACAGGGCCTACGAGCAGTACTTC. Translated: CSPGDRAYEQYF. This chain links TRBV29-1 with TRBJ2-7; 9 positions agree with TRBD1. CDR1 is SQVTM and CDR2 is ANQGSEA in the germline V gene. J was trimmed by 2 bases and V by 8 bases; bases with no gene match: 4. The CDR3 runs 12 residues.

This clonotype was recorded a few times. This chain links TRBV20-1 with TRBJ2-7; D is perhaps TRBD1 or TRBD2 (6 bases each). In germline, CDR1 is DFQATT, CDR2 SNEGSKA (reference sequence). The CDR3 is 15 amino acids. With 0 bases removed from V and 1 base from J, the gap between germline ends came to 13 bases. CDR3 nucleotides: TGCAGTGCTAGAGATAGTGGGGGGCTTTCCTACGAGCAGTACTTC. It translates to CSARDSGGLSYEQYF.

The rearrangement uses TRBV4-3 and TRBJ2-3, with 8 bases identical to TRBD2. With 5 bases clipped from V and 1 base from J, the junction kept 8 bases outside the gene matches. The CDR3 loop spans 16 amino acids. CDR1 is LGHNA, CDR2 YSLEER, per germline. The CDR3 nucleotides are TGCGCCAGCAGCTCGGGAGGGGGACTCCGCACAGATACGCAGTATTTT. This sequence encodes CASSSGGGLRTDTQYF.

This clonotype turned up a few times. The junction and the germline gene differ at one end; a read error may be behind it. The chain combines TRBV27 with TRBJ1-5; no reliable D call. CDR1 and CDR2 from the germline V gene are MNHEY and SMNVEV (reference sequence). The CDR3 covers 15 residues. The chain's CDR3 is CANSLFPAADQPQHF. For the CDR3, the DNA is TGTGCCAACAGTTTATTTCCGGCCGCCGATCAGCCCCAGCATTTT.

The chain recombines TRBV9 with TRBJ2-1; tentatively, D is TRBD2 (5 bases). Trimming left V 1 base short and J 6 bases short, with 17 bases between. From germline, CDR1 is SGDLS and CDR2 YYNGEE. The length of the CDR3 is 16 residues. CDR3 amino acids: CASSVRDEGKVNEQFF. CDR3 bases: TGTGCCAGCAGCGTAAGGGATGAGGGTAAGGTCAATGAGCAGTTCTTC.

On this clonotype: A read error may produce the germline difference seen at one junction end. DNA of the CDR3: TGTGCCACCAGTCGGACAGGGCCTTCTTCAGATACGCAGTATTTT. Translated, it gives CATSRTGPSSDTQYF. The J gene is TRBJ2-3, the V gene TRBV10-3, with 8 positions matching TRBD1. This CDR3 has 15 residues. Germline lookup yields CDR1 ENHRY and CDR2 SYGVKD.

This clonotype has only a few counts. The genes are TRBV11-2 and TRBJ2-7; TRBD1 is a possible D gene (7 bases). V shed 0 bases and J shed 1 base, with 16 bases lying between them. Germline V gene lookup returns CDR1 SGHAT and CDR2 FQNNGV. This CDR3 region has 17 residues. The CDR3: CASSLDLPGGFSYEQYF. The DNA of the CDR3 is TGTGCCAGCAGCTTAGATTTGCCAGGGGGGTTTTCCTACGAGCAGTACTTC.

Here the CDR3 DNA reads TGTGCCACCAGTAATCAGGAAAATCAGCCCCAGCATTTT. Its translation is CATSNQENQPQHF. The chain combines TRBV24-1 with TRBJ1-5; unclear D gene. The CDR3 contains 13 residues. The germline CDR1 and CDR2 sequences are KGHDR and SFDVKD. V was pared by 6 bases and J by 4 bases, with 9 bases between.

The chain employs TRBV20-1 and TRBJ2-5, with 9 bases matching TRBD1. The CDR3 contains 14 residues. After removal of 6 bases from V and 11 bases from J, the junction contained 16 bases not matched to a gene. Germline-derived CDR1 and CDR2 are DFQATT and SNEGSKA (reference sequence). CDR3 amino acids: CSALNRQGVEEQYF. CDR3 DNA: TGCAGTGCCTTGAACCGACAGGGGGTGGAAGAGCAGTACTTC.

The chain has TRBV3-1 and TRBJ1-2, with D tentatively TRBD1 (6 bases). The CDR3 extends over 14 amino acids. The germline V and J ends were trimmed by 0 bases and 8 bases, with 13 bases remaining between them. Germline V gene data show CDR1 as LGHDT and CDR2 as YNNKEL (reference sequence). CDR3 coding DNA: TGTGCCAGCAGCCAAGATGGGGGGCGGGAAGGCTACACCTTC. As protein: CASSQDGGREGYTF.

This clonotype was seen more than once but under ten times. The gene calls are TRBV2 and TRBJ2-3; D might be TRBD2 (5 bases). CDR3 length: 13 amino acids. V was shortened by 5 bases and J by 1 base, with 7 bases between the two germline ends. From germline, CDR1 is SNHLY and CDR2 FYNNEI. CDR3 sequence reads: CASSTSGTDTQYF. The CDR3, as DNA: TGTGCCAGCAGTACTAGTGGCACAGATACGCAGTATTTT.

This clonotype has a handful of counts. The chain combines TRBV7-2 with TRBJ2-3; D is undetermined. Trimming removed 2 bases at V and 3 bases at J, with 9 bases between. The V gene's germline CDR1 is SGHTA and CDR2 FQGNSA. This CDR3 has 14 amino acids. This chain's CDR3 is CASSLPGRTDTQYF. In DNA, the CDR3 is TGTGCCAGCAGCTTACCGGGCCGAACAGATACGCAGTATTTT.

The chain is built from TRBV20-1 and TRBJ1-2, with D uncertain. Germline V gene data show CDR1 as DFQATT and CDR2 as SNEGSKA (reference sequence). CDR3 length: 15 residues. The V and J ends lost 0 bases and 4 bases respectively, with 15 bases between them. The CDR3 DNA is TGCAGTGCTAGAGATTCTGCAGGCGACTTCTATGGCTACACCTTC. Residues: CSARDSAGDFYGYTF.

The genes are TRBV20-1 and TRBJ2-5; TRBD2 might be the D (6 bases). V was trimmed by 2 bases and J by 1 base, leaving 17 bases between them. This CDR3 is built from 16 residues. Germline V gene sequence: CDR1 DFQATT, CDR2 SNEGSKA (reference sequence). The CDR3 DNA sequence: TGCAGTGCTAGAAGAGCAACCGGGACTTCCCAAGAGACCCAGTACTTC. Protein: CSARRATGTSQETQYF.

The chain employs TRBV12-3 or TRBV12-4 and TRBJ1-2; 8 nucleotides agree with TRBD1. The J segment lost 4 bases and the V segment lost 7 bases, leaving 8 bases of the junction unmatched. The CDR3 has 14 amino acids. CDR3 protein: CASTSGGESYGYTF. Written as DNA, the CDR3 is TGTGCCAGCACTTCAGGGGGCGAGAGCTATGGCTACACCTTC.

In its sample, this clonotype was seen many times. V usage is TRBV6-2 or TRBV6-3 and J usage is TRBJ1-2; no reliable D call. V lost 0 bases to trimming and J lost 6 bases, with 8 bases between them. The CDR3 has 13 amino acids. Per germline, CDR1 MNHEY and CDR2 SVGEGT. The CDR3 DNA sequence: TGTGCCAGCAGTTACTCGGCCGGGAATGGCTACACCTTC. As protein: CASSYSAGNGYTF.